These 32 T cell receptor beta chains were sequenced from one sample in a study of shared clonotypes between healthy human individuals. Generated by immunoSEQ multiplex PCR, the TCRdb table keeps only in-frame clones and is missing some. Here the sample spans about half a million clones, more than 75% being singletons. Input material: PBMCs. The receptors originated from a woman aged 40 to 50 in good health. Some clones in this sample may be carry-over from other donors' samples.

This sequence joins TRBV11-2 and TRBJ2-1; 9 bases map to TRBD2. Germline values: CDR1 SGHAT, CDR2 FQNNGV. The CDR3 is 16 amino acids. With V trimmed by 1 base and J by 4 bases, 5 bases remained unmatched. CDR3 sequence: CASSLGNSGRYNEQFF. The DNA for the CDR3 is TGTGCCAGCAGCTTAGGAAATAGCGGGAGATACAATGAGCAGTTCTTC.

The J gene is TRBJ1-5, the V gene TRBV28; weak D call: TRBD1 (5 bases). The CDR3 has 16 amino acids. The V gene's germline CDR1 is MDHEN and CDR2 SYDVKM. Between the trimmed V and J ends, which lost 6 bases and 7 bases, there was a span of 22 bases. The CDR3, as DNA: TGTGCCAGCAGACCCGGGACGTCTACCAAATTGCAGCCCCAGCATTTT. As protein: CASRPGTSTKLQPQHF.

CDR3 sequence (DNA): TGCGCCAGCAGTGGTCTGGGACAGGGGCAAGAGACCCAGTACTTC. As protein: CASSGLGQGQETQYF. V gene TRBV5-1 combines with J gene TRBJ2-5; TRBD1 matches at 10 bases. The junction had 6 bases not matched to a gene; V was cut back by 5 bases and J by 2 bases. The CDR3 is 15 amino acids. Germline CDR1 reads SGHRS; CDR2 reads YFSETQ.

The CDR3 reads CASSEAWRDTEAFF. The CDR3 DNA follows: TGTGCCAGCAGTGAAGCGTGGAGAGACACTGAAGCTTTCTTT. The rearrangement links TRBV2 to TRBJ1-1; unclear D gene. This CDR3 contains 14 residues. Trimming removed 0 bases from V and 3 bases from J, with 8 bases in between. Germline lookup yields CDR1 SNHLY and CDR2 FYNNEI.

In DNA, the CDR3 is TGTGCCAGCAGCCCCATCGGGCTTTCCTACGAGCAGTACTTC. Its translation is CASSPIGLSYEQYF. J is TRBJ2-7 and V is TRBV11-1; D is undetermined. This CDR3 comprises 14 residues. The V gene lost 5 bases and the J gene lost 1 base, with 12 bases spanning the gap. Germline CDR1 and CDR2: SGHAT and FQDESV (reference sequence).

The chain joins TRBV4-1 to TRBJ1-3; 8 bases fit TRBD1. The CDR3 loop spans 16 amino acids. J was trimmed by 3 bases and V by 2 bases; bases with no gene match: 6. The V gene's germline CDR1 is MGHRA and CDR2 YSYEKL. The DNA for the CDR3 is TGCGCCAGCAGCCAATCCCAGGGGGCGTTTGGAAACACCATATATTTT. It codes for CASSQSQGAFGNTIYF.

Written as DNA, the CDR3 is TGTGCCAGCAGCCCCACGGCCCCCTGGACCACTGAAGCTTTCTTT. It encodes CASSPTAPWTTEAFF. The gene calls are TRBV9 and TRBJ1-1; D is unclear. Trimming removed 4 bases at V and 4 bases at J, with 17 bases between. Germline loops: CDR1 SGDLS, CDR2 YYNGEE. This CDR3 is built from 15 residues.

The V gene is TRBV4-1, the J gene TRBJ2-2; D might be TRBD1 or TRBD2, each matching 5 bases. CDR1 is MGHRA, CDR2 YSYEKL, per germline. CDR3 length equals 19 residues. The V end was cut by 5 bases, the J end by 3 bases, with 25 bases between. The CDR3 DNA sequence: TGCGCCAGCAGCTTAAGGCTTTTCGGGGCAGCTCGGGACACCGGGGAGCTGTTTTTT. As protein: CASSLRLFGAARDTGELFF.

As for this clone: An end of the junction does not agree with germline; a read error may underlie this. The chain employs TRBV30 and TRBJ2-6, with D unresolved. Germline V gene sequence: CDR1 GTSNPN, CDR2 SVGIG (reference sequence). This CDR3 is built from 18 residues. The CDR3 sequence is CAWRCGRYNKGRANVLAF. CDR3 nucleotide sequence: TGTGCCTGGAGGTGTGGGCGTTATAACAAGGGTCGGGCCAACGTCCTGGCTTTC.

V gene TRBV5-1 combines with J gene TRBJ2-3; D perhaps matches TRBD2 (6 bases). V was cut by 1 base and J by 3 bases, with 12 bases left in between. From germline, CDR1 is SGHRS and CDR2 YFSETQ. CDR3 length: 15 residues. The CDR3 loop reads CASSLIGGKTDTQYF. CDR3 in DNA: TGCGCCAGCAGCTTGATTGGGGGGAAGACAGATACGCAGTATTTT.

This sequence joins TRBV29-1 and TRBJ2-1; D gene ambiguous. CDR3 length: 14 residues. V lost 4 bases to trimming and J lost 2 bases, with 12 bases between them. Per germline, CDR1 SQVTM and CDR2 ANQGSEA. The CDR3 protein is CSVVRDPTYNEQFF. CDR3 sequence (DNA): TGCAGCGTTGTGCGAGACCCCACCTACAATGAGCAGTTCTTC.

This clone was seen a handful of times. The chain carries TRBV15 and TRBJ1-5; tentative D call: TRBD1 (5 bases). The CDR3 contains 16 residues. V lost 4 bases and J lost 4, with 17 bases in between. CDR1 LNHNV and CDR2 YYDKDF come from the germline V gene (reference sequence). CDR3 DNA: TGTGCCACCAGCACCGGGACGGGGAGTAGGAATCAGCCCCAGCATTTT. Protein sequence: CATSTGTGSRNQPQHF. Complete variable domain (other parts from reference TRBV15 and TRBJ1-5): DAMVIQNPRYQVTQFGKPVTLSCSQTLNHNVMYWYQQKSSQAPKLLFHYYDKDFNNEADTPDNFQSRRPNTSFCFLDIRSPGLGDTAMYLCATSTGTGSRNQPQHFGDGTRLSIL.

This chain uses TRBV7-3 with TRBJ2-3; TRBD1 agrees at 11 bases. V was clipped by 3 bases and J by 4 bases; unmatched bases: 6. There are 16 residues in the CDR3. The V gene's germline CDR1 is SGHTA and CDR2 FQGTGA. CDR3 residues: CASSFGTGGFPDTQYF. CDR3 in DNA: TGTGCCAGCAGCTTCGGGACAGGGGGTTTCCCAGATACGCAGTATTTT.

V usage is TRBV2 and J usage is TRBJ1-5; TRBD1 agrees at 9 bases. The germline V gene has CDR1 SNHLY and CDR2 FYNNEI. The CDR3 totals 16 residues. J was trimmed by 3 bases and V by 4 bases; bases with no gene match: 7. In nucleotides, the CDR3 is TGTGCCAGCAGTGGCCGGGACAGGGTCATCAATCAGCCCCAGCATTTT. It encodes CASSGRDRVINQPQHF.

This chain uses TRBV2 with TRBJ2-2; 15 bases are a match to TRBD2. The CDR3 has 21 amino acids. Germline V gene sequence: CDR1 SNHLY, CDR2 FYNNEI. The V segment lost 3 bases and the J segment 0 bases; nucleotides outside the gene matches: 11. CDR3: CASSDLPGGLAGGTNTGELFF. For the CDR3, the DNA is TGTGCCAGCAGTGACCTCCCCGGGGGACTAGCGGGAGGTACGAACACCGGGGAGCTGTTTTTT.

The V and J genes are TRBV27 and TRBJ2-7, with 8 nucleotides matching TRBD1. Germline trimming cut 5 bases from V and 12 bases from J; bases unmatched to any gene: 12. Germline-derived CDR1 and CDR2 are MNHEY and SMNVEV (reference sequence). CDR3 length: 13 residues. The CDR3, as DNA: TGTGCCAGCAGTCCAGGAAGGACAGGGCGGAGGTACTTC. Translation gives CASSPGRTGRRYF.

The genes are TRBV7-3 and TRBJ1-1; D not certain. Germline V lookup: CDR1 SGHTA, CDR2 FQGTGA. Trimming took off 2 bases at V and 7 bases at J, with 8 bases between the two ends. The CDR3 is 12 amino acids. CDR3: CASSLVGIEAFF. The CDR3 coding sequence is TGTGCCAGCAGCTTAGTCGGGATTGAAGCTTTCTTT.

This CDR3 reads CASGFNAEDLLSYNEQFF. DNA for the CDR3: TGTGCTAGTGGTTTTAACGCCGAGGACCTACTATCCTACAATGAGCAGTTCTTC. The chain couples TRBV12-5 to TRBJ2-1; no clear D gene. Germline CDR1 is LGHNT and CDR2 is FRNRAP. Trimming removed 3 bases from V and 1 base from J, with 19 bases in between. The CDR3 sequence is 18 residues long.

Notes on this clone: Other DNA sequences in the same sample also yield this CDR3. The chain employs TRBV6-1 and TRBJ2-7; 14 bases line up with TRBD2. The CDR3 covers 15 residues. CDR1 MNHNS and CDR2 SASEGT come from the germline V gene. V shed 3 bases, J shed 3 bases, and the junction held 1 base outside the gene matches. Written as DNA, the CDR3 is TGTGCCAGCAGTGAGGGGACTAGCGGGAGCTACGAGCAGTACTTC. This translates into CASSEGTSGSYEQYF.

With regard to this clone: This specimen includes other DNA sequences encoding the same CDR3. The V gene is TRBV28, the J gene TRBJ2-5; D not certain. CDR1 and CDR2 from the germline V gene are MDHEN and SYDVKM. The CDR3 sequence is 13 residues long. Trimming took off 2 bases at V and 2 bases at J, with 6 bases between the two ends. The CDR3 sequence: CASSLVGQETQYF. CDR3 bases: TGTGCCAGCAGTTTAGTAGGGCAAGAGACCCAGTACTTC.

This clone was detected once. V gene TRBV27 combines with J gene TRBJ2-1; TRBD2 matches at 8 bases. The germline CDR1 and CDR2 sequences are MNHEY and SMNVEV (reference sequence). The CDR3 loop spans 15 amino acids. J was trimmed by 7 bases and V by 5 bases; bases with no gene match: 10. For the CDR3, the DNA is TGTGCCAGCAGTAGACCCGGGACTAGTTTTAATGAGCAGTTCTTC. This sequence encodes CASSRPGTSFNEQFF.

The CDR3 spells CASSLAGGGQYF. CDR3 in DNA: TGTGCCAGCAGTTTAGCCGGGGGAGGTCAGTACTTC. The V and J genes are TRBV28 and TRBJ2-5, with D maybe TRBD2 (6 bases). This CDR3 spans 12 amino acids. The V and J ends lost 2 bases and 11 bases respectively, with 12 bases between them. Germline lookup yields CDR1 MDHEN and CDR2 SYDVKM.

This sequence joins TRBV7-2 and TRBJ1-5; no reliable D call. The CDR3 is 14 residues long. V was cut by 2 bases and J by 0 bases, with 5 bases left in between. Per the germline V gene, CDR1 is SGHTA and CDR2 is FQGNSA. The CDR3 region is CASSLQFSNQPQHF. The CDR3, as DNA: TGTGCCAGCAGCTTACAGTTTAGCAATCAGCCCCAGCATTTT.

The V and J genes are TRBV14 and TRBJ1-1; D not resolved. Germline-derived CDR1 and CDR2 are SGHDN and FVKESK. The ends were cut back, 2 bases at V and 0 bases at J, with 4 bases in the middle. The CDR3 sequence is 13 residues long. The CDR3 region is CASSQYLNTEAFF. The CDR3 coding sequence is TGTGCCAGCAGCCAATACTTGAACACTGAAGCTTTCTTT.

A few counts support this clone. The J gene is TRBJ2-7, the V gene TRBV7-3, with D perhaps TRBD1 or TRBD2 (7 bases each). The V gene lost 5 bases and the J gene lost 3 bases, with 14 bases spanning the gap. This CDR3 comprises 14 residues. Germline-derived CDR1 and CDR2 are SGHTA and FQGTGA. The CDR3, as DNA: TGTGCCAGCAGCCCCCAGGGGGGGGACTACGAGCAGTACTTC. It codes for CASSPQGGDYEQYF.

CDR3 nucleotides: TGTGCCATCAGTGAGTTGAGCGTTACCTACGAGCAGTACTTC. Protein: CAISELSVTYEQYF. The chain combines TRBV10-3 with TRBJ2-5; D unclear. The J call is uncertain, as TRBJ2-7 better fits the DNA end. The CDR3 contains 14 residues. The germline V gene encodes CDR1 ENHRY and CDR2 SYGVKD.

This clone was detected only once. DNA for the CDR3: TGCAGCGTTGAGGGGCGGATAGAGGACAATGAGCAGTTCTTC. Protein sequence: CSVEGRIEDNEQFF. The chain joins TRBV29-1 to TRBJ2-1; possibly TRBD1 for D (5 bases). This CDR3 is 14 amino acids long. The germline V and J ends were trimmed by 3 bases and 5 bases, with 14 bases remaining between them. Germline lookup yields CDR1 SQVTM and CDR2 ANQGSEA.

This rearrangement joins TRBV28 to TRBJ1-2, with D perhaps matching TRBD1 (5 bases). V was cut by 8 bases and J by 0 bases, with 13 bases left in between. CDR1 is MDHEN and CDR2 is SYDVKM in the germline V gene. The CDR3 length is 14 residues. The CDR3 spells CASSPTGANYGYTF. CDR3 in DNA: TGTGCCAGCTCGCCGACGGGGGCTAACTATGGCTACACCTTC.

The chain joins TRBV6-6 to TRBJ1-5, with D unresolved. The CDR3 spans 14 residues. Per the germline V gene, CDR1 is MNHNY and CDR2 is SVGAGI (reference sequence). V lost 5 bases to trimming and J lost 3 bases, with 11 bases between them. The CDR3 DNA reads TGTGCCAGCAGTCCCCGGAGCCCCAATCAGCCCCAGCATTTT. This sequence encodes CASSPRSPNQPQHF.

This chain joins TRBV7-2 and TRBJ1-4; D call uncertain. Germline V gives CDR1 SGHTA, CDR2 FQGNSA. CDR3 length: 15 residues. V lost 5 bases and J lost 0, with 10 bases in between. The CDR3 DNA reads as TGTGCCAGCAGCCCAAATATTGCAACTAATGAAAAACTGTTTTTT. It translates to CASSPNIATNEKLFF.

The CDR3 coding sequence is TGTGCCTGGAGTGTAGGGGACCCAGGCACAGATACGCAGTATTTT. Its protein product is CAWSVGDPGTDTQYF. The rearrangement joins TRBV30 to TRBJ2-3, with D perhaps given as TRBD1 or TRBD2 (5 bases each). With 0 bases removed from V and 1 base from J, the gap between germline ends came to 11 bases. CDR1 is GTSNPN and CDR2 is SVGIG in the germline V gene (reference sequence). This CDR3 contains 15 residues.

As to this clone: Other DNA sequences in this specimen translate into the identical CDR3. The rearrangement uses TRBV28 and TRBJ2-3; D uncertain. The germline V gene encodes CDR1 MDHEN and CDR2 SYDVKM. Trimming left V 2 bases short and J 0 bases short, with 3 bases between. The CDR3 contains 13 residues. The DNA for the CDR3 is TGTGCCAGCAGTTTACCTAGCACAGATACGCAGTATTTT. Amino acids: CASSLPSTDTQYF. The full variable domain, with the rest looked up from reference TRBV28 and TRBJ2-3, is DVKVTQSSRYLVKRTGEKVFLECVQDMDHENMFWYRQDPGLGLRLIYFSYDVKMKEKGDIPEGYSVSREKKERFSLILESASTNQTSMYLCASSLPSTDTQYFGPGTRLTVL.